Listed below are T cell receptor beta chains from one sample, sequenced in a study of OX40 agonist ivuxolimab in advanced cancers. Only in-frame clones appear in the TCRdb table, and some are missing; sequencing was by immunoSEQ multiplex PCR. The table includes about 89,000 clones, about 88% detected once. The specimen was CD4+ or CD8+ T cells sorted from blood, collected in a trial of the OX40 agonist ivuxolimab. The receptors here all came from an adult with an advanced solid tumor such as melanoma, head and neck, liver or kidney cancer. The conserved cysteine and the conserved F or W are not part of the CDR3 here.

J: TRBJ1-6
V: TRBV7-9
CDR3: ASSSRQGILDSPLH

J: TRBJ1-3
V: TRBV7-9
CDR3: ASSSPVRSGNTIY

J: TRBJ2-3
V: TRBV19
CDR3: ASSIVSDTQY

J: TRBJ1-3
V: TRBV7-6
CDR3: ASSLLPSSGNTIY

J: TRBJ1-2
V: TRBV6-6
CDR3: ASSYAGEHYGYT

J: TRBJ2-5
V: TRBV7-9
CDR3: ASSLVGSGETQY

J: TRBJ2-1
V: TRBV5-1
CDR3: ASSQGWGYNEQF

J: TRBJ1-5
V: TRBV5-6
CDR3: ASSLGGWSSNQPQH

J: TRBJ2-2
V: TRBV5-4
CDR3: ASSPPSAGELF

J: TRBJ1-5
V: TRBV29-1
CDR3: SVLQGADQPQH

J: TRBJ2-3
V: TRBV21-1
CDR3: ASPPGTTSTDTQY

J: TRBJ2-3
V: TRBV14
CDR3: ASSHAAATQY

J: TRBJ2-7
V: TRBV30
CDR3: AWGRGRSYEQY

J: TRBJ2-2
V: TRBV2
CDR3: ASTYRGPNTGELF

J: TRBJ1-1
V: TRBV11-2
CDR3: ASSRTGPDRPRNTEAF

J: TRBJ1-5
V: TRBV19
CDR3: ASSIPGLTYYSNQPQH

J: TRBJ2-1
V: TRBV15
CDR3: ATSREDLYNEQF

J: TRBJ1-2
V: TRBV9
CDR3: ASSPRQGANNYGYT

J: TRBJ1-2
V: TRBV27
CDR3: ASRLRLTGRAYGYT

J: TRBJ1-1
V: TRBV27
CDR3: ASSIGQAGSAEAF

J: TRBJ1-3
V: TRBV10-3
CDR3: AISETAGNTIY

J: TRBJ1-3
V: TRBV5-6
CDR3: ASRPRGAGNTIY

J: TRBJ2-7
V: TRBV5-1
CDR3: ASSLAGGEQY

J: TRBJ2-5
V: TRBV6-6
CDR3: ASSLPGGAETQY

J: TRBJ2-7
V: TRBV10-1
CDR3: ASGQVQHEQY

J: TRBJ2-1
V: TRBV6-1
CDR3: ASSERAHEQF

J: TRBJ2-7
V: TRBV19
CDR3: ASSMGTLFSYEQY

J: TRBJ1-2
V: TRBV6-5
CDR3: ASSSRTGGNYGYT

J: TRBJ1-2
V: TRBV6-6
CDR3: ASSYSGGEGSYGYT

J: TRBJ2-7
V: TRBV6-1
CDR3: ASSSPSGGPYEQY

J: TRBJ1-5
V: TRBV5-1
CDR3: ASSLEAGSTQPQH

J: TRBJ2-7
V: TRBV15
CDR3: ATSRVLANSYEQY

J: TRBJ2-7
V: TRBV11-2
CDR3: ASSSSYEQY

J: TRBJ1-6
V: TRBV18
CDR3: ASSPAAVGGTGNSPLH

J: TRBJ1-1
V: TRBV4-1
CDR3: ASSPTGKDTEAF

J: TRBJ1-1
V: TRBV28
CDR3: ASSLSGGTGPGAF

J: TRBJ1-3
V: TRBV30
CDR3: AWTRGGGGSGNTIY

J: TRBJ1-4
V: TRBV5-4
CDR3: ASSFDSTGPNEKLF

J: TRBJ2-5
V: TRBV6-5
CDR3: ASSYSTVGLGETQY

J: TRBJ1-1
V: TRBV2
CDR3: ASSEEVVTFRNTEAF